This entry lists 8 T cell receptor beta chains sequenced from one sample in a study of blood T cell repertoires in COVID-19. Sequenced by immunoSEQ multiplex PCR; TCRdb stores in-frame clones only, minus some. Counted here are about 100,000 clones, 65% to 90% occurring once; the ten biggest clones make up approximately 1.8%. Sequencing was performed on peripheral blood. The receptor set was obtained from a man older than 75 with acute or convalescent COVID-19.

The chain joins TRBV19 to TRBJ2-1; the match to TRBD2 covers 7 bases. Germline assignment: CDR1 LNHDA and CDR2 SQIVND (reference sequence). Trimming took 5 bases from V and 9 from J; bases not matched to a gene: 19. The CDR3 has 17 residues. As DNA, the CDR3 is TGTGCCAGTAGTGTCCGCCGCGGGGCGGGAGATGGGGGTGAGCAGTTCTTC. As protein: CASSVRRGAGDGGEQFF.

The V call is TRBV5-4, the J call TRBJ2-5; 9 bases are a match to TRBD2. CDR1 SGHNT and CDR2 YYREEE come from the germline V gene (reference sequence). The CDR3 loop spans 15 amino acids. V shed 4 bases, J shed 6 bases, and the junction held 10 bases outside the gene matches. As DNA, the CDR3 is TGTGCCAGCAGCGTTAGCGGGAGCTCTTTGAAGACCCAGTACTTC. Amino acid sequence: CASSVSGSSLKTQYF.

The chain carries TRBV28 and TRBJ1-2; no reliable D call. Germline CDR1 is MDHEN and CDR2 is SYDVKM. The V gene lost 2 bases and the J gene lost 4 bases, with 11 bases spanning the gap. CDR3 length: 14 residues. The CDR3 here is CASSLGQAGYGYTF. CDR3 nucleotide sequence: TGTGCCAGCAGTTTAGGGCAGGCCGGCTATGGCTACACCTTC.

In regard to this clone: Other nucleotide sequences from this sample produce the same CDR3. V usage is TRBV9 and J usage is TRBJ2-1; TRBD2 agrees at 9 bases. After removal of 2 bases from V and 9 bases from J, the junction contained 9 bases not matched to a gene. The CDR3 is made up of 15 amino acids. Per the germline V gene, CDR1 is SGDLS and CDR2 is YYNGEE. CDR3 in DNA: TGTGCCAGCAGCGTCCGAGCGGGAGGCAAGGGTGAGCAGTTCTTC. Translated, it gives CASSVRAGGKGEQFF.

This chain links TRBV6-5 with TRBJ1-4; D remains unclear. The CDR3 consists of 14 residues. V was shortened by 6 bases and J by 8 bases, with 16 bases between the two germline ends. Germline V gene sequence: CDR1 MNHEY, CDR2 SVGAGI. The DNA for the CDR3 is TGTGCCAGCAGGCCCCCCGCCCGAGAGGAAAAACTGTTTTTT. This encodes CASRPPAREEKLFF.

The rearrangement joins TRBV5-4 to TRBJ1-1, with D hard to call. Between the trimmed V and J ends, which lost 1 base and 4 bases, there was a span of 8 bases. Germline V gene lookup returns CDR1 SGHNT and CDR2 YYREEE (reference sequence). This CDR3 comprises 13 residues. CDR3 sequence reads: CASSLTVGTEAFF. The CDR3 DNA reads TGTGCCAGCAGCTTGACAGTCGGCACTGAAGCTTTCTTT. The complete variable domain, with remaining parts taken from reference TRBV5-4 and TRBJ1-1, reads ETGVTQSPTHLIKTRGQQVTLRCSSQSGHNTVSWYQQALGQGPQFIFQYYREEENGRGNFPPRFSGLQFPNYSSELNVNALELDDSALYLCASSLTVGTEAFFGQGTRLTVV.

This clone has a single count. V gene TRBV11-2 combines with J gene TRBJ2-7; D is perhaps TRBD2 (7 bases). Trimming took off 3 bases at V and 6 bases at J, with 18 bases between the two ends. The CDR3 covers 15 residues. The germline V gene has CDR1 SGHAT and CDR2 FQNNGV. CDR3: CASSFPLQGGGEQYF. CDR3 DNA sequence: TGTGCCAGCAGCTTCCCTTTACAGGGAGGGGGCGAGCAGTACTTC.

The genes are TRBV29-1 and TRBJ2-7; D uncertain. Trimming removed 3 bases at V and 7 bases at J, with 10 bases between. CDR3 length: 11 amino acids. Germline V gives CDR1 SQVTM, CDR2 ANQGSEA. CDR3: CSVESGGEQYF. In DNA, the CDR3 is TGCAGCGTTGAGTCCGGTGGTGAGCAGTACTTC.